The clone carrying this TCR beta chain was seen ten or more times. Its antigen is currently unknown. Germline assignment: CDR1 SNHLY and CDR2 FYNNEI. V lost 6 bases, J lost 3 bases, and 8 bases stayed unmatched. CDR3 length: 15 residues. These data belong to a study of molecular identifiers for immune sequencing clone quantification. Study outcomes and limitations: In CMV-specific effectors, clones above 20 copies held over 99% of molecules; naive, under 1%.

TCRdb itself ran the PCR reads through MiXCR, one entry per CDR3 protein. The table lists just under 650,000 distinct CDR3 sequences, just under 20% of them singletons, with 0.7% to 1% in the top ten. From 20,000 to 1,000,000 sorted cells, naive CD8 libraries were generated with 10%, 30% or 50% RNA. The receptor was derived from a human donor in good health. Some libraries in this study had Jurkat cell RNA spiked in. Sequences were obtained from naive CD8+ T cells from blood, with Jurkat cell RNA spiked in. As to subset: FACS-sorted CD8+CD4-CCR7+CD45RA+ naive T cells. This chain links TRBV2 with TRBJ2-3; 8 bases agree with TRBD2. CDR3 region: CASSRRTSSTDTQYF. The CDR3 nucleotides are TGTGCCAGCAGCCGACGGACTAGCAGTACAGATACGCAGTATTTT.